Presented here are 21 T cell receptor beta chains from one specimen sequenced in a study of T-cell reconstitution after alpha-beta-depleted transplantation in children (dated by TCRdb to the mid-2010s). Libraries were built with PCR. Sequencing instrument: Illumina HiSeq 2500. TCR libraries were prepared with molecular barcoding, using unique molecular identifiers to normalize TCRbeta repertoire quantification. TCRdb applied fastp at Q25 and MiXCR to the public reads, then kept only in-frame beta chains. Duplicate CDR3 protein sequences are folded into a single record with the most common DNA and genes. Across this sample there are about 610,000 distinct CDR3 sequences, with 8% to 11% seen only once. The ten largest clonotypes hold less than 5% of the sample. The sequencing used PBMCs from the stem cell graft donor, collected from the stem cell graft. Receptors were obtained from a human donor who donated a stem cell graft to a child with acute myeloid leukemia.

This clonotype was seen a handful of times. The chain is built from TRBV5-1 and TRBJ2-3, with unresolved D. The germline V gene has CDR1 SGHRS and CDR2 YFSETQ. The CDR3 is made up of 14 amino acids. The ends were cut back, 0 bases at V and 4 bases at J, with 9 bases in the middle. CDR3 sequence reads: CASSLEPLADTQYF. The CDR3, as DNA: TGCGCCAGCAGCTTGGAACCCCTGGCAGATACGCAGTATTTT.

Many counts were recorded for this clonotype. This rearrangement joins TRBV14 to TRBJ1-4; a weak D match, TRBD1 (6 bases). The CDR3 has 15 residues. Per germline, CDR1 SGHDN and CDR2 FVKESK. V gave up 0 bases and J gave up 5 bases, with 10 bases separating them. CDR3 in amino acids: CASSQDAGANEKLFF. The DNA of the CDR3 is TGTGCCAGCAGCCAAGATGCAGGGGCAAATGAAAAACTGTTTTTT.

The chain combines TRBV10-3 with TRBJ1-1; a weak D match, TRBD1 (5 bases). V was trimmed by 11 bases and J by 1 base, leaving 11 bases between them. CDR1 and CDR2 (germline): ENHRY, SYGVKD. The CDR3 runs to 12 residues. The CDR3 coding sequence is TGTGCCGGCTCAAGGGGGAACACTGAAGCTTTCTTT. As protein: CAGSRGNTEAFF.

This clonotype was observed many times. The chain couples TRBV29-1 to TRBJ2-5; 9 nucleotides align to TRBD2. The ends lost 7 bases at V and 5 bases at J; junction bases unmatched: 2. This CDR3 region has 11 residues. Looked up from germline, CDR1 is SQVTM and CDR2 is ANQGSEA. The CDR3 region has the DNA TGCAGCGGGCGGGAGGGGGAGACCCAGTACTTC. Translated: CSGREGETQYF.

This clonotype turned up a few times. The chain combines TRBV29-1 with TRBJ2-1; 14 bases are a match to TRBD2. J was trimmed by 7 bases and V by 7 bases; bases with no gene match: 9. The CDR3 length is 15 residues. Germline CDR1 and CDR2: SQVTM and ANQGSEA. CDR3 nucleotide sequence: TGCAGCGCCCCGACTAGCGGGAGGGCTGGGAATGAGCAGTTCTTC. Protein sequence: CSAPTSGRAGNEQFF.

A note on this clonotype: Mismatch with germline at one junction end may stem from a read error. The chain joins TRBV7-2 to TRBJ2-5; D is uncertain. The CDR3 is 14 residues long. Germline V CDR1 and CDR2: SGHTA, FQGNSA. This CDR3 is CASSTRNRQEIQYF. The CDR3 coding sequence is TGTGCCAGCAGCACCCGTAATAGACAAGAGATCCAGTACTTC.

The chain links TRBV29-1 to TRBJ2-1, with TRBD2 matching 7 bases. V trimming: 4 bases; J trimming: 2 bases; junction bases outside the gene matches: 17. CDR3 size: 18 residues. Germline CDR1 SQVTM, CDR2 ANQGSEA. The CDR3 is CSVVGEGRPGPTYNEQFF. The DNA for the CDR3 is TGCAGCGTTGTTGGGGAGGGCCGGCCTGGCCCTACCTACAATGAGCAGTTCTTC.

This clonotype appeared many times. The V gene is TRBV9, the J gene TRBJ1-3; TRBD1 might be the D (5 bases). The CDR3 loop spans 15 amino acids. Germline V CDR1 and CDR2: SGDLS, YYNGEE. Trimming stripped 4 bases from V and 0 bases from J, with 11 bases between. The CDR3 DNA is TGTGCCAGCAGCCAGACGGGGACCTCTGGAAACACCATATATTTT. Protein: CASSQTGTSGNTIYF.

This clonotype was seen a handful of times. The chain recombines TRBV15 with TRBJ2-7, with TRBD1 matching 7 bases. The CDR3 runs 16 residues. Germline V gene lookup returns CDR1 LNHNV and CDR2 YYDKDF (reference sequence). The junction had 15 bases not matched to a gene; V was cut back by 5 bases and J by 5 bases. The CDR3 loop is CATSAHRQGLGHEQYF. The CDR3 DNA reads TGTGCCACCAGCGCTCACCGACAGGGTTTAGGTCACGAGCAGTACTTC.

This clonotype has ten or more counts. V and J are TRBV4-3 and TRBJ2-2, with 7 nucleotides matching TRBD2. The CDR3 covers 17 residues. V lost 0 bases to trimming and J lost 0 bases; unmatched junction nucleotides: 4. The V gene's germline CDR1 is LGHNA and CDR2 YSLEER. In DNA form, the CDR3 reads TGCGCCAGCAGCCAAGATTGGGGGGGATCGAACACCGGGGAGCTGTTTTTT. Protein sequence: CASSQDWGGSNTGELFF.

This clonotype occurred a few times. This sequence joins TRBV7-2 and TRBJ2-7; 7 bases fit TRBD1. Germline loops: CDR1 SGHTA, CDR2 FQGNSA. V lost 4 bases and J lost 6; bases outside the gene matches: 9. This CDR3 comprises 14 residues. The chain's CDR3 is CASSSTATGAEQYF. Written as DNA, the CDR3 is TGTGCCAGCAGCTCTACAGCTACAGGGGCCGAGCAGTACTTC.

The sample holds a few counts of this clonotype. This rearrangement joins TRBV7-2 to TRBJ2-3; 8 nucleotides agree with TRBD2. V shed 4 bases, J shed 5 bases, and the junction held 5 bases outside the gene matches. CDR3 size: 14 residues. The germline CDR1 and CDR2 sequences are SGHTA and FQGNSA. As DNA, the CDR3 is TGTGCCAGCAGCTCTATCGGGAGGGTAGATACGCAGTATTTT. This translates into CASSSIGRVDTQYF.

This chain links TRBV5-1 with TRBJ1-2, with 9 bases identical to TRBD1. V was clipped by 4 bases and J by 4 bases; unmatched bases: 5. The CDR3 extends over 14 amino acids. Germline-derived CDR1 and CDR2 are SGHRS and YFSETQ. The CDR3 protein is CASSPGQGSYGYTF. The CDR3 DNA follows: TGCGCCAGCAGCCCTGGACAGGGGAGCTATGGCTACACCTTC.

In its sample, this clonotype was seen a few times. This chain's CDR3 is CASSLESLANEQYF. CDR3 in DNA: TGTGCCAGCAGCTTAGAAAGTCTAGCGAACGAGCAGTACTTC. This sequence joins TRBV7-2 and TRBJ2-7, with TRBD2 as a possible D gene (6 bases). CDR3 length: 14 residues. CDR1 and CDR2 from the germline V gene are SGHTA and FQGNSA. The V gene lost 1 base and the J gene lost 5 bases, with 12 bases spanning the gap.

This clonotype showed up just a few times. The rearrangement joins TRBV29-1 to TRBJ1-5; the D is unclear. The germline gives CDR1 SQVTM, CDR2 ANQGSEA. The CDR3 contains 14 residues. Deletions cut 5 bases from V and 0 bases from J, with 11 bases between. CDR3 DNA: TGCAGCGTTATACGGCGGGTTAGCAATCAGCCCCAGCATTTT. Translated, it gives CSVIRRVSNQPQHF. The full variable domain, completed using reference TRBV29-1 and TRBJ1-5, is SAVISQKPSRDICQRGTSLTIQCQVDSQVTMMFWYRQQPGQSLTLIATANQGSEATYESGFVIDKFPISRPNLTFSTLTVSNMSPEDSSIYLCSVIRRVSNQPQHFGDGTRLSIL.

This clonotype showed up just a few times. This chain links TRBV30 with TRBJ2-3; D unclear. The CDR3 is made up of 11 amino acids. CDR1 GTSNPN and CDR2 SVGIG come from the germline V gene (reference sequence). V lost 3 bases, J lost 6 bases, and 7 bases lay in between. CDR3 nucleotides: TGTGCCTGGAGCGACCGCGATACGCAGTATTTT. Translation gives CAWSDRDTQYF.

This clonotype turned up a few times. The rearrangement links TRBV7-9 to TRBJ1-1; a weak D match, TRBD1 (5 bases). The V gene lost 5 bases and the J gene lost 8 bases, with 12 bases spanning the gap. Germline lookup yields CDR1 SEHNR and CDR2 FQNEAQ (reference sequence). The CDR3 length is 12 residues. This CDR3 reads CASSPSGGEAFF. The CDR3 DNA follows: TGTGCCAGCAGCCCCTCCGGGGGGGAAGCTTTCTTT. Based on the CDR3 plus reference TRBV7-9 and TRBJ1-1, the full variable domain is DTGVSQNPRHKITKRGQNVTFRCDPISEHNRLYWYRQTLGQGPEFLTYFQNEAQLEKSRLLSDRFSAERPKGSFSTLEIQRTEQGDSAMYLCASSPSGGEAFFGQGTRLTVV.

As concerns this clonotype: A read error may account for a junction end that differs from germline. The chain links TRBV20-1 to TRBJ2-1, with D perhaps TRBD2 (6 bases). Germline V gene data show CDR1 as DFQATT and CDR2 as SNEGSKA (reference sequence). The CDR3 runs to 17 residues. The DNA of the CDR3 is TGCTGTGCTACCCCAGTACCGCGCGGGAAAGTCTACAATGAGCAGTTCTTC. Protein sequence: CCATPVPRGKVYNEQFF.

This chain uses TRBV19 with TRBJ2-3; the match to TRBD2 covers 8 bases. Trimming cost V 2 bases and J 0 bases; bases outside gene matches: 4. The CDR3 runs to 16 residues. The germline CDR1 and CDR2 sequences are LNHDA and SQIVND (reference sequence). In DNA form, the CDR3 reads TGTGCCAGTAGTATACTAGCGGGTTCTAGCACAGATACGCAGTATTTT. It codes for CASSILAGSSTDTQYF.

In its sample, this clonotype was seen many times. The chain links TRBV25-1 to TRBJ2-1; TRBD1 matches 7 bases. The ends lost 8 bases at V and 4 bases at J; junction bases unmatched: 8. Germline assignment: CDR1 MGHDK and CDR2 SYGVNS. The CDR3 length is 14 residues. CDR3 loop: CASAPGQKYNEQFF. In DNA form, the CDR3 reads TGTGCCAGCGCCCCGGGACAGAAATACAATGAGCAGTTCTTC. Based on the CDR3 plus reference TRBV25-1 and TRBJ2-1, the full variable domain is EADIYQTPRYLVIGTGKKITLECSQTMGHDKMYWYQQDPGMELHLIHYSYGVNSTEKGDLSSESTVSRIRTEHFPLTLESARPSHTSQYLCASAPGQKYNEQFFGPGTRLTVL.

V usage is TRBV15 and J usage is TRBJ2-3; TRBD1 agrees at 7 bases. Trimming took 1 base from V and 2 from J; bases not matched to a gene: 3. This CDR3 has 15 residues. Germline CDR1 and CDR2: LNHNV and YYDKDF (reference sequence). The chain's CDR3 is CATSRGTGVTDTQYF. CDR3 DNA sequence: TGTGCCACCAGCAGAGGTACAGGGGTCACAGATACGCAGTATTTT.